The clone carrying this T cell receptor beta chain was detected many times. Its target is unknown. This record comes from a study of early T cells in non-severe SARS-CoV-2 infection. Study-wide results and caveats: Matching with VDJdb favored anti-spike CD8 responses (missing private and CD4 specificities).

The length of the CDR3 is 15 residues. Germline CDR1 reads MNHEY; CDR2 reads SVGAGI. Trimming took off 5 bases at V and 0 bases at J, with 13 bases between the two ends. The TCR library protocol attached unique molecular identifiers to the individual cDNA molecules. From the 5' RACE reads, TCRdb called clonotypes with MiXCR, one entry per CDR3 protein. Found here are 65,000 to 80,000 distinct CDR3 sequences, about 13% of them singletons; the top ten hold 0.95% to 1.3%. The sequence came from an adult who was a healthcare worker with PCR-confirmed SARS-CoV-2 infection or an uninfected control (not recorded which). Source material: whole blood. This rearrangement joins TRBV6-5 to TRBJ1-1; a weak D match, TRBD1 (5 bases). The CDR3 sequence: CASSAFKGMNTEAFF. The CDR3 DNA reads TGTGCCAGCAGTGCTTTCAAGGGGATGAACACTGAAGCTTTCTTT.